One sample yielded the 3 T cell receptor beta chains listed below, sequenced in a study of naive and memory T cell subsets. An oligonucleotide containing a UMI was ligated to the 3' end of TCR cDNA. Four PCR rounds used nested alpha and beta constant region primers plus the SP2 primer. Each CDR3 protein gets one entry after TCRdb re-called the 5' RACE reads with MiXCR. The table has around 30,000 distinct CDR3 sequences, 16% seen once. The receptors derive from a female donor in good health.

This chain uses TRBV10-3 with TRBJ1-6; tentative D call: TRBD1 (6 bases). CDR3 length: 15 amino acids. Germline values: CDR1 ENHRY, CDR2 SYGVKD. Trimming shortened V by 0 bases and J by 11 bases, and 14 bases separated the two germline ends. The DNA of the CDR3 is TGTGCCATCAGTGAGTCTGGGGGGCCGGCGACACCCCTCCACTTT. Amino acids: CAISESGGPATPLHF.

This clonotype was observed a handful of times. The CDR3 bases are TGCGCCAGCAGCGGCACTAGCGGGGGTCTGGACGAGCAGTACTTC. Protein product: CASSGTSGGLDEQYF. V is TRBV5-1 and J is TRBJ2-7; the match to TRBD2 covers 11 bases. V lost 4 bases and J lost 5; bases outside the gene matches: 8. The germline CDR1 and CDR2 sequences are SGHRS and YFSETQ. CDR3 length: 15 residues.

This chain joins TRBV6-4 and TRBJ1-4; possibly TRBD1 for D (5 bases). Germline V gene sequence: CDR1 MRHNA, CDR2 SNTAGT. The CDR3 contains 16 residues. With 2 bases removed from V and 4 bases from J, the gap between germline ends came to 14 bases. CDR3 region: CASSDGTSGGNEKLFF. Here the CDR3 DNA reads TGTGCCAGCAGTGACGGGACCTCCGGCGGTAATGAAAAACTGTTTTTT.